There are a few counts of the clone carrying this TCR beta chain. Antigen: not known. The data originate from a study of post-analysis software for immune sequencing data. Libraries were made from TCR beta cDNA, and they carried unique molecular identifiers. From the PCR reads, TCRdb called clonotypes with MiXCR, one entry per CDR3 protein. The sample has roughly 670,000 distinct CDR3 sequences; approximately 60% are singletons. Study-wide results and limits: With TRBV5-6, TRBV5-1 and TRBV20-1 included, five TRBV segments were more frequent in patients than in controls.

V lost 0 bases to trimming and J lost 10 bases, with 22 bases between them. This CDR3 has 16 residues. Per the germline V gene, CDR1 is DFQATT and CDR2 is SNEGSKA (reference sequence). Sequencing used blood. V usage is TRBV20-1 and J usage is TRBJ2-1, with D perhaps matching TRBD1 (5 bases). The TCR sequence derives from a girl aged 2 to 10 with multiple sclerosis. The CDR3 is CSAREGVPHPFYEQFF. CDR3 coding DNA: TGCAGTGCTAGAGAAGGGGTTCCCCACCCTTTCTACGAGCAGTTCTTC.